Below, 25 T cell receptor beta chains from the same sample are listed, as sequenced in a study of blood T cell repertoires in COVID-19. Clones were sequenced by immunoSEQ multiplex PCR, and TCRdb holds only the in-frame ones, with some missing. The data show roughly 200,000 clones, with about four fifths seen just once and more than 9.5% held by the top ten. The sequenced material came from peripheral blood. These TCRs come from a woman between 40 and 55 years old with COVID-19, enrolled during active disease.

The chain has TRBV14 and TRBJ2-2, with TRBD2 identical over 11 bases. J gave up 9 bases and V 4 bases, and 10 bases lay outside the gene matches. The CDR3 spans 16 residues. Germline values: CDR1 SGHDN, CDR2 FVKESK. CDR3 in DNA: TGTGCCAGCAGCCCAGAACTAGCGGGAGTGTTCAGGGAGCTGTTTTTT. It codes for CASSPELAGVFRELFF. The whole variable domain, filled in from reference TRBV14 and TRBJ2-2, reads EAGVTQFPSHSVIEKGQTVTLRCDPISGHDNLYWYRRVMGKEIKFLLHFVKESKQDESGMPNNRFLAERTGGTYSTLKVQPAELEDSGVYFCASSPELAGVFRELFFGEGSRLTVL.

About this clone: It is unclear where the CDR3 begins or ends on the DNA, so no DNA is shown, and the CDR3 is as TCRdb lists it. The V gene is TRBV30, the J gene TRBJ2-1; the table's D call TRBD2 went unverified against the DNA. Germline CDR1 is GTSNPN and CDR2 is SVGIG (reference sequence). Ends included, the CDR3 has 14 residues. CDR3: CAWSVVGLGSGGFF.

The rearrangement uses TRBV28 and TRBJ2-7; 7 nucleotides agree with TRBD1. Trimming cost V 2 bases and J 3 bases; bases outside gene matches: 4. This CDR3 has 14 residues. Per the germline V gene, CDR1 is MDHEN and CDR2 is SYDVKM. The CDR3 DNA sequence: TGTGCCAGCAGTTTAAACAGGGGTCTCTACGAGCAGTACTTC. Its translation is CASSLNRGLYEQYF. Combining the CDR3 with reference TRBV28 and TRBJ2-7 gives the whole variable domain DVKVTQSSRYLVKRTGEKVFLECVQDMDHENMFWYRQDPGLGLRLIYFSYDVKMKEKGDIPEGYSVSREKKERFSLILESASTNQTSMYLCASSLNRGLYEQYFGPGTRLTVT.

V is TRBV19 and J is TRBJ1-1; D gene unclear. V was clipped by 7 bases and J by 4 bases, with 10 bases between them. Germline loops: CDR1 LNHDA, CDR2 SQIVND (reference sequence). This CDR3 spans 12 amino acids. CDR3 region: CASMYGFTEAFF. DNA for the CDR3: TGTGCCAGTATGTACGGGTTCACTGAAGCTTTCTTT. The variable domain in full, with the rest retrieved from reference TRBV19 and TRBJ1-1, is DGGITQSPKYLFRKEGQNVTLSCEQNLNHDAMYWYRQDPGQGLRLIYYSQIVNDFQKGDIAEGYSVSREKKESFPLTVTSAQKNPTAFYLCASMYGFTEAFFGQGTRLTVV.

The rearrangement joins TRBV7-9 to TRBJ2-7, with no clear D. V was pared by 7 bases and J by 6 bases, with 16 bases between. CDR1 and CDR2 from the germline V gene are SEHNR and FQNEAQ (reference sequence). This CDR3 comprises 13 residues. In DNA form, the CDR3 reads TGTGCCAGCACCCATGACACCTCTACCGAGCAGTACGTC. Translating it yields CASTHDTSTEQYV.

The chain joins TRBV27 to TRBJ2-1, with D hard to call. CDR3 length equals 14 residues. Germline assignment: CDR1 MNHEY and CDR2 SMNVEV (reference sequence). V lost 0 bases and J 4 bases, leaving 7 bases between the germline ends. The CDR3 region has the DNA TGTGCCAGCAGTTTATCTTACAGTTACAATGAGCAGTTCTTC. Its protein product is CASSLSYSYNEQFF.

The rearrangement links TRBV27 to TRBJ2-1; TRBD2 is a possible D gene (5 bases). Germline CDR1 is MNHEY and CDR2 is SMNVEV (reference sequence). This CDR3 spans 15 amino acids. Trimming stripped 6 bases from V and 5 bases from J, with 17 bases between. CDR3 sequence: CASRGRETTNNEQFF. CDR3 sequence (DNA): TGTGCCAGCAGGGGTCGAGAGACTACGAACAATGAGCAGTTCTTC.

V and J are TRBV5-1 and TRBJ2-5, with 8 bases aligning to TRBD1. Germline V CDR1 and CDR2: SGHRS, YFSETQ. The CDR3 runs 16 residues. V shed 3 bases, J shed 10 bases, and the junction held 17 bases outside the gene matches. The DNA of the CDR3 is TGCGCCAGCAGCTCAGCCACAGGGGGAGCGCAAGGGGTCCAGTACTTC. Its protein is CASSSATGGAQGVQYF.

This clone was picked up one time. V gene TRBV18 combines with J gene TRBJ2-3, with TRBD1 as a possible D gene (6 bases). CDR1 KGHSH and CDR2 LQKENI come from the germline V gene. Trimming shortened V by 5 bases and J by 3 bases, and 18 bases separated the two germline ends. CDR3 size: 16 residues. DNA of the CDR3: TGTGCCAGCTCAAGGCTGGGGCCAGGGGAAACAGATACGCAGTATTTT. It translates to CASSRLGPGETDTQYF. Filled out from reference TRBV18 and TRBJ2-3, the complete variable domain reads NAGVMQNPRHLVRRRGQEARLRCSPMKGHSHVYWYRQLPEEGLKFMVYLQKENIIDESGMPKERFSAEFPKEGPSILRIQQVVRGDSAAYFCASSRLGPGETDTQYFGPGTRLTVL.

This clone was seen a handful of times. The chain has TRBV15 and TRBJ2-5, with TRBD2 matching 7 bases. CDR1 is LNHNV and CDR2 is YYDKDF in the germline V gene (reference sequence). V lost 1 base to trimming and J lost 1 base; unmatched junction nucleotides: 0. This CDR3 contains 14 residues. CDR3 DNA sequence: TGTGCCACCAGCAGAGGGGGGGGCCAAGAGACCCAGTACTTC. The encoded protein is CATSRGGGQETQYF.

The chain links TRBV11-3 to TRBJ2-2; 11 bases align to TRBD2. Germline CDR1 SGHNT, CDR2 YENEEA. The trim removed 4 bases at V and 6 bases at J, leaving 7 bases unmatched. The CDR3 consists of 16 residues. The DNA for the CDR3 is TGTGCCAGCAGCTCGACCCCACTAGCGGGAGCCGGGGAGCTGTTTTTT. It yields the protein CASSSTPLAGAGELFF. The entire variable domain, with the rest obtained from reference TRBV11-3 and TRBJ2-2, is as follows: EAGVVQSPRYKIIEKKQPVAFWCNPISGHNTLYWYLQNLGQGPELLIRYENEEAVDDSQLPKDRFSAERLKGVDSTLKIQPAELGDSAVYLCASSSTPLAGAGELFFGEGSRLTVL.

This clone was seen a handful of times. The chain uses TRBV5-4 and TRBJ1-2; D is unresolved. The CDR3 consists of 14 residues. Trimming shortened V by 2 bases and J by 0 bases, and 8 bases separated the two germline ends. The V gene's germline CDR1 is SGHNT and CDR2 YYREEE (reference sequence). CDR3 sequence (DNA): TGTGCCAGCAGCTTAGCCGGGACTAACTATGGCTACACCTTC. Its translation is CASSLAGTNYGYTF.

The chain joins TRBV18 to TRBJ1-6, with TRBD1 matching 12 bases. V lost 5 bases and J lost 9; bases outside the gene matches: 8. This CDR3 comprises 16 residues. Germline CDR1 reads KGHSH; CDR2 reads LQKENI. The CDR3 loop is CASSAGTGGAGSPLHF. CDR3 DNA: TGTGCCAGCTCAGCCGGGACAGGGGGCGCAGGTTCACCCCTCCACTTT.

The chain joins TRBV7-9 to TRBJ2-7; a weak D match, TRBD1 (6 bases). CDR1 is SEHNR, CDR2 FQNEAQ, per germline (reference sequence). The V and J ends lost 4 bases and 2 bases respectively, with 12 bases between them. The CDR3 totals 14 residues. For the CDR3, the DNA is TGTGCCAGCAGCTCCCCCGGACAGCCCTACGAGCAGTACTTC. This translates into CASSSPGQPYEQYF.

This chain uses TRBV19 with TRBJ1-2; D gene unclear. This CDR3 comprises 13 residues. Deletions cut 8 bases from V and 2 bases from J, with 12 bases between. CDR1 is LNHDA, CDR2 SQIVND, per germline (reference sequence). This chain's CDR3 is CASRKTSNYGYTF. The DNA of the CDR3 is TGTGCCAGTCGCAAGACAAGCAACTATGGCTACACCTTC.

There are a few counts of this clone. The chain employs TRBV4-1 and TRBJ1-2; no reliable D call. Per germline, CDR1 MGHRA and CDR2 YSYEKL. V was shortened by 1 base and J by 4 bases, with 16 bases between the two germline ends. CDR3 length: 16 residues. The CDR3 DNA is TGCGCCAGCAGCCAAGTACAGAGCCTGGTGAGCTATGGCTACACCTTC. The encoded protein is CASSQVQSLVSYGYTF.

The V and J genes are TRBV30 and TRBJ2-3; 7 nucleotides align to TRBD2. The CDR3 runs 13 residues. Germline lookup yields CDR1 GTSNPN and CDR2 SVGIG (reference sequence). V dropped 5 bases and J dropped 5; count of bases not matched to a gene: 7. DNA for the CDR3: TGTGCCTGGGCCAGCGGGACCAAAGATACGCAGTATTTT. It translates to CAWASGTKDTQYF.

The rearrangement uses TRBV10-2 and TRBJ2-7; 9 positions agree with TRBD2. This CDR3 spans 15 amino acids. Trimming removed 1 base from V and 6 bases from J; junction bases left unmatched: 7. Germline V lookup: CDR1 WSHSY, CDR2 SAAADI. The CDR3: CASSEWGGRASEQYF. CDR3 DNA: TGCGCCAGCAGTGAGTGGGGCGGGAGGGCCAGCGAGCAGTACTTC.

The chain employs TRBV11-3 and TRBJ2-1, with a tentative D call TRBD1 (5 bases). Germline V gene sequence: CDR1 SGHNT, CDR2 YENEEA. V was shortened by 5 bases and J by 6 bases, with 14 bases between the two germline ends. The CDR3 covers 14 residues. The CDR3, as DNA: TGTGCCAGCAGCCCGAGAAGTAGGGGCAATGAGCAGTTCTTC. It is translated as CASSPRSRGNEQFF.

The V call is TRBV21-1, the J call TRBJ1-6. TRBV21-1 is recorded as a pseudogene. The CDR3 loop spans 14 amino acids. In DNA form, the CDR3 reads TGTGCCAGCGAAAGTAGCTCCTATAATTCACCCCTCCACTTT. This gives the protein CASESSSYNSPLHF.

The chain carries TRBV3-1 (or the pseudogene TRBV3-2) and TRBJ1-6; TRBD1 matches at 8 bases. The V segment lost 4 bases and the J segment 9 bases; nucleotides outside the gene matches: 5. Looked up from germline, CDR1 is LGHDT and CDR2 is YNNKEL (reference sequence). CDR3 size: 14 residues. The CDR3 nucleotides are TGTGCCAGCAGCCGAGGACAGGGCCTTTCACCCCTCCACTTT. Its translation is CASSRGQGLSPLHF.

CDR3 residues: CASSLYLAGELFF. Written as DNA, the CDR3 is TGTGCCAGCAGCTTGTATCTTGCCGGGGAGCTGTTTTTT. The genes are TRBV5-6 and TRBJ2-2; D is ambiguous. The CDR3 runs to 13 residues. Trimming left V 1 base short and J 6 bases short, with 7 bases between. Per the germline V gene, CDR1 is SGHDT and CDR2 is YYEEEE.

The chain carries TRBV5-1 and TRBJ1-2, with 11 nucleotides matching TRBD1. The V and J ends lost 4 bases and 5 bases, in that order; junction bases with no gene match: 7. In germline, CDR1 is SGHRS, CDR2 YFSETQ. The CDR3 runs to 15 residues. The DNA for the CDR3 is TGCGCCAGCAGCCCAGGGACAGGGGGGAGGTATGGCTACACCTTC. It yields the protein CASSPGTGGRYGYTF.

CDR3 nucleotides: TGTGCCAGCAGTGACCCAGGGCGCGAGCAGTACGTC. Translated, it gives CASSDPGREQYV. V gene TRBV6-1 combines with J gene TRBJ2-7; D is possibly TRBD1 (5 bases). V lost 3 bases, J lost 6 bases, and 9 bases lay in between. Germline CDR1 and CDR2: MNHNS and SASEGT. The CDR3 is made up of 12 amino acids.

This clone was seen only once. V is TRBV28 and J is TRBJ2-7; perhaps TRBD2 as D (7 bases). The germline V and J ends were trimmed by 8 bases and 5 bases, with 25 bases remaining between them. The CDR3 is 16 amino acids. Germline values: CDR1 MDHEN, CDR2 SYDVKM. The CDR3, as DNA: TGTGCCAGCCGCCCATTAGGGGGGGGACCTTGGAACGAGCAGTACGTC. Translated, it gives CASRPLGGGPWNEQYV.